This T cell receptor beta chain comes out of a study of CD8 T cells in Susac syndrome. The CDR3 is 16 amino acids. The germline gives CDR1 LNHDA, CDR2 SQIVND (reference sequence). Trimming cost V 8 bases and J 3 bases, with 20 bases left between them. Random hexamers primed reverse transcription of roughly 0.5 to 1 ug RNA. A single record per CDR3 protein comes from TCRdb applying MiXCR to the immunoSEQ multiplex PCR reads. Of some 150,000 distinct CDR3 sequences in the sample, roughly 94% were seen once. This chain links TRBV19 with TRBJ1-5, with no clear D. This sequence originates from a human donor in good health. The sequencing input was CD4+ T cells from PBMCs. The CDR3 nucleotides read TGTGCCAGTCGGACCGTCGGAGGAAATAACAATCAGCCCCAGCATTTT. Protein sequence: CASRTVGGNNNQPQHF.